This TCR beta chain was identified during a study of blood T cell repertoires in COVID-19. The overall study: PBMCs, B-cell-depleted T cells, or T cells provided the cDNA or gDNA that made up the material.

Data came from immunoSEQ multiplex PCR; TCRdb stores just in-frame clones and leaves some out. The repertoire holds approximately 150,000 clones, with 80% to 90% as singletons. The origin of this receptor is a woman aged 70-85 years who had recovered from COVID-19. The sample taken for sequencing was peripheral blood.

CDR3 sequence reads: CASSLGPYEGQYF. The CDR3 DNA sequence: TGCGCCAGCAGCTTGGGGCCCTACGAGGGGCAGTACTTC. This rearrangement joins TRBV5-1 to TRBJ2-7, with a possible D match to TRBD2 (5 bases). Trimming took off 0 bases at V and 9 bases at J, with 13 bases between the two ends. Per the germline V gene, CDR1 is SGHRS and CDR2 is YFSETQ. The CDR3 is 13 amino acids.